The 19 T cell receptor beta chains below were found in one sample sequenced in a study of blood T cell repertoires in COVID-19. Measured with immunoSEQ multiplex PCR; TCRdb has only the in-frame clones, and not every one. The sample yields a few hundred thousand clones, roughly nine tenths seen once. The sequencing sample was made of PBMCs or T cells enriched from blood (not recorded which). The source is a woman aged 25-40 years who had recovered from COVID-19.

The chain combines TRBV13 with TRBJ1-2; D is uncertain. The CDR3 has 13 amino acids. Germline CDR1 is PRHDT and CDR2 is FYEKMQ (reference sequence). Trimming took off 6 bases at V and 0 bases at J, with 8 bases between the two ends. The CDR3 bases are TGTGCCAGCAGTCGTTCTTCTAACTATGGCTACACCTTC. It codes for CASSRSSNYGYTF. The entire variable domain, with the rest obtained from reference TRBV13 and TRBJ1-2, is as follows: AAGVIQSPRHLIKEKRETATLKCYPIPRHDTVYWYQQGPGQDPQFLISFYEKMQSDKGSIPDRFSAQQFSDYHSELNMSSLELGDSALYFCASSRSSNYGYTFGSGTRLTVV.

The chain couples TRBV29-1 to TRBJ2-1; TRBD2 matches at 9 bases. The V and J ends lost 4 bases and 6 bases, in that order; junction bases with no gene match: 4. Germline CDR1 reads SQVTM; CDR2 reads ANQGSEA. The CDR3 contains 13 residues. The CDR3 sequence: CSVGTSASNEQFF. CDR3 in DNA: TGCAGCGTTGGGACTAGCGCGAGCAATGAGCAGTTCTTC.

This clone was picked up a small number of times. This chain links TRBV6-5 with TRBJ2-7, with 11 bases identical to TRBD2. Trimming took 4 bases from V and 4 from J; bases not matched to a gene: 3. This CDR3 comprises 14 residues. Germline V CDR1 and CDR2: MNHEY, SVGAGI. The CDR3 DNA follows: TGTGCCAGCAGTTTAGCGGGAGGGCCGTACGAGCAGTACTTC. Amino acids: CASSLAGGPYEQYF.

The rearrangement links TRBV6-2 or TRBV6-3 to TRBJ2-5; the D is unclear. V was pared by 6 bases and J by 1 base, with 12 bases between. The CDR3 runs 14 residues. Per germline, CDR1 MNHEY and CDR2 SVGEGT. CDR3 nucleotides: TGTGCCAGCAGCCGGGCCTCACCCCAAGAGACCCAGTACTTC. The encoded protein is CASSRASPQETQYF.

This clone was picked up one time. V and J are TRBV11-2 and TRBJ1-2, with TRBD1 as a possible D gene (6 bases). This CDR3 spans 15 amino acids. Germline V gene lookup returns CDR1 SGHAT and CDR2 FQNNGV. The germline V and J ends were trimmed by 5 bases and 4 bases, with 17 bases remaining between them. CDR3 sequence reads: CASSQGLQGTYGYTF. The CDR3, as DNA: TGTGCCAGCAGCCAGGGATTACAGGGTACCTATGGCTACACCTTC.

The chain has TRBV29-1 and TRBJ1-1; 10 bases are shared with TRBD1. This CDR3 contains 12 residues. Per germline, CDR1 SQVTM and CDR2 ANQGSEA. Germline trimming cut 7 bases from V and 6 bases from J; bases unmatched to any gene: 5. The CDR3 DNA is TGCAGCGCAACCGGACAGGGGGCTGAAGCTTTCTTT. Its protein is CSATGQGAEAFF.

The chain links TRBV6-5 to TRBJ1-2; D is undetermined. The germline gives CDR1 MNHEY, CDR2 SVGAGI. V shed 9 bases and J shed 2 bases, with 13 bases lying between them. The CDR3 sequence is 13 residues long. CDR3 loop: CASSETGNYGYTF. The CDR3 nucleotides read TGTGCCAGTAGCGAGACGGGAAACTATGGCTACACCTTC.

This chain uses TRBV7-2 with TRBJ2-5; D possibly corresponds to TRBD1 (5 bases). Germline-derived CDR1 and CDR2 are SGHTA and FQGNSA. V was shortened by 3 bases and J by 4 bases, with 9 bases between the two germline ends. This CDR3 is 13 amino acids long. The CDR3 DNA is TGTGCCAGCAGCTTCGGCAGGGCAGAGACCCAGTACTTC. Encoded protein: CASSFGRAETQYF.

This clone appeared once. This chain links TRBV12-5 with TRBJ2-7; 7 bases line up with TRBD2. The CDR3 has 12 amino acids. Per germline, CDR1 LGHNT and CDR2 FRNRAP. V lost 3 bases and J lost 12; bases outside the gene matches: 8. Here the CDR3 reads CASGLEGEGLYF. CDR3 nucleotide sequence: TGTGCTAGTGGTTTAGAAGGGGAGGGGCTGTACTTC.

Here the CDR3 reads CASKDGGPYNEQFF. CDR3 sequence (DNA): TGTGCCAGCAAGGACGGGGGGCCCTACAATGAGCAGTTCTTC. V usage is TRBV6-5 and J usage is TRBJ2-1, with D possibly TRBD2 on 7 matching bases. In germline, CDR1 is MNHEY, CDR2 SVGAGI. The V end lost 7 bases, the J end lost 2 bases, and 12 bases lay between the germline ends. This CDR3 has 14 residues.

The rearrangement uses TRBV19 and TRBJ1-6, with a weak D call TRBD1 (5 bases). The CDR3 contains 16 residues. CDR1 is LNHDA, CDR2 SQIVND, per germline (reference sequence). V gave up 5 bases and J gave up 0 bases, with 11 bases separating them. The CDR3 region is CASSAGYRSYNSPLHF. CDR3 in DNA: TGTGCCAGTAGTGCAGGGTACCGCTCCTATAATTCACCCCTCCACTTT.

This clone was seen a few times. The J gene is TRBJ1-1, the V gene TRBV7-2; TRBD1 agrees at 8 bases. The CDR3 runs to 13 residues. CDR1 is SGHTA, CDR2 FQGNSA, per germline. Trimming cost V 4 bases and J 5 bases; bases outside gene matches: 3. The CDR3 nucleotides are TGTGCCAGCAGCTACTGGACAGGGACTGAAGCTTTCTTT. Amino acid sequence: CASSYWTGTEAFF.

This chain connects TRBV6-2 or TRBV6-3 to TRBJ1-5; a possible D gene is TRBD1 (6 bases). Germline assignment: CDR1 MNHEY and CDR2 SVGEGT. This CDR3 is built from 14 residues. Trimming shortened V by 4 bases and J by 8 bases, and 15 bases separated the two germline ends. CDR3: CASSSMGAWEPQHF. CDR3 nucleotides: TGTGCCAGCAGTTCGATGGGGGCCTGGGAGCCCCAGCATTTT.

The count of this clone is one. This chain links TRBV27 with TRBJ2-7; 9 bases agree with TRBD1. The CDR3 is 16 residues long. CDR1 and CDR2 from the germline V gene are MNHEY and SMNVEV (reference sequence). Trimming cost V 1 base and J 2 bases; bases outside gene matches: 6. The CDR3 coding sequence is TGTGCCAGCAGTTTATTACCGGGACAGGGACCCTACGAGCAGTACTTC. Amino acid sequence: CASSLLPGQGPYEQYF.

The CDR3 spells CASLLGGSDTQYF. Here the CDR3 DNA reads TGTGCCAGCTTATTGGGGGGATCGGATACGCAGTATTTT. The rearrangement links TRBV7-2 to TRBJ2-3; maybe TRBD2 (6 bases). CDR3 length: 13 residues. V lost 8 bases, J lost 6 bases, and 15 bases lay in between. From germline, CDR1 is SGHTA and CDR2 FQGNSA.

This chain uses TRBV19 with TRBJ2-1; 9 bases agree with TRBD2. The CDR3 runs 14 residues. The trim removed 2 bases at V and 7 bases at J, leaving 3 bases unmatched. Germline assignment: CDR1 LNHDA and CDR2 SQIVND (reference sequence). The CDR3: CASSILAGSNEQFF. In DNA form, the CDR3 reads TGTGCCAGTAGTATACTAGCGGGGAGTAATGAGCAGTTCTTC.

V gene TRBV28 combines with J gene TRBJ1-6; 8 bases map to TRBD1. V shed 5 bases and J 10 bases; nucleotides not matched to a gene: 10. This CDR3 is 15 amino acids long. Germline V CDR1 and CDR2: MDHEN, SYDVKM. In DNA form, the CDR3 reads TGTGCCAGCAGTATCAGACAGGGGTTGAACTCACCCCTCCACTTT. Residues: CASSIRQGLNSPLHF. Full variable domain (missing parts from reference TRBV28 and TRBJ1-6): DVKVTQSSRYLVKRTGEKVFLECVQDMDHENMFWYRQDPGLGLRLIYFSYDVKMKEKGDIPEGYSVSREKKERFSLILESASTNQTSMYLCASSIRQGLNSPLHFGNGTRLTVT.

The rearrangement joins TRBV5-4 to TRBJ2-1; the match to TRBD2 covers 10 bases. The CDR3 is 17 amino acids. Germline V CDR1 and CDR2: SGHNT, YYREEE (reference sequence). The trim removed 4 bases at V and 6 bases at J, leaving 13 bases unmatched. The CDR3 DNA sequence: TGTGCCAGCAGCCAAGGACTAGCGGCCGCCGTAGTCAATGAGCAGTTCTTC. It is translated as CASSQGLAAAVVNEQFF.

A word on this clone: In the same sample, other DNA sequences code for this CDR3. The chain has TRBV27 and TRBJ2-7; no clear D. Deletions cut 5 bases from V and 0 bases from J, with 2 bases between. The CDR3 runs 11 residues. Per the germline V gene, CDR1 is MNHEY and CDR2 is SMNVEV (reference sequence). The CDR3 reads CASSHSYEQYF. CDR3 sequence (DNA): TGTGCCAGCAGTCACTCCTACGAGCAGTACTTC.